A selection of T cell receptor beta chains follows, all from one sample in a study of regulatory T cells in long-lasting Graves disease. In TCRdb, the multiplex PCR reads were re-called with MiXCR into one record per CDR3 protein. In the table there are 500,000 or so distinct CDR3 sequences, around 15% of which are singletons. The same sample was also studied in work on T cells in Graves' hyperthyroidism and ophthalmopathy.

The sequences come from peripheral blood mononuclear cells (PBMCs), collected at new diagnosis, from a patient treated with antithyroid drugs. The receptors were gathered from a woman between 50 and 59 years old with Graves disease. CDR3s include the opening cysteine and the closing phenylalanine or tryptophan. A D gene is named only where the DNA matches it firmly. The size field is filled for only some rows; it gives once, few, many or a size class.

clone size	V gene	D gene	J gene	CDR3 protein	CDR3 DNA
.	TRBV7-2	TRBD2	TRBJ2-5	CASSSMLTSGTQETQYF	TGTGCCAGCAGCTCCATGCTGACTAGCGGGACCCAAGAGACCCAGTACTTC
.	TRBV6-2/TRBV6-3	.	TRBJ1-2	CASSAADNYGYTF	TGTGCCAGCAGTGCCGCGGATAACTATGGCTACACCTTC
few	TRBV7-9	TRBD2	TRBJ2-1	CASRGGQSGYNEQFF	TGTGCCTCCCGGGGGGGTCAGTCGGGGTACAATGAGCAGTTCTTC
.	TRBV14	.	TRBJ2-7	CASSLTGQRYEQYF	TGTGCCAGCAGCCTTACGGGACAACGATACGAGCAGTACTTC
many	TRBV30	TRBD2	TRBJ2-5	CAWSVGRLAGETQYF	TGTGCCTGGAGTGTGGGGCGGCTAGCGGGAGAGACCCAGTACTTC
.	TRBV19	.	TRBJ2-7	CASSNRDQLYF	TGTGCCAGTAGTAACCGGGACCAACTGTACTTC
many	TRBV18	.	TRBJ1-5	CASSPEGLNQPQHF	TGTGCCAGCTCACCGGAAGGGCTGAATCAGCCCCAGCATTTT
many	TRBV3-1	.	TRBJ2-7	CASSVKGGDYEQYF	TGTGCCAGCAGCGTCAAAGGTGGGGACTACGAGCAGTACTTC
many	TRBV10-3	TRBD2	TRBJ2-3	CAISEPVAGVSTDTQYF	TGTGCCATCAGTGAGCCTGTAGCGGGAGTAAGCACAGATACGCAGTATTTT
many	TRBV29-1	TRBD2	TRBJ2-3	CSVDGGLGTDTQYF	TGCAGCGTTGACGGGGGACTAGGTACAGATACGCAGTATTTT
.	TRBV24-1	TRBD1	TRBJ2-7	CATSAPGQGVYEQYF	TGTGCCACCAGTGCACCGGGACAGGGGGTCTACGAGCAGTACTTC
many	TRBV28	.	TRBJ2-7	CASSSTTDSSYEQYF	TGTGCCAGCAGTTCGACGACAGATTCCTCCTACGAGCAGTACTTC
many	TRBV28	.	TRBJ2-1	CASVREDEQFF	TGTGCCAGCGTTAGGGAGGATGAGCAGTTCTTC
few	TRBV12-3/TRBV12-4	.	TRBJ1-6	CASSLWIGGENNSPLHF	TGTGCCAGCAGTTTATGGATAGGGGGAGAAAATAATTCACCCCTCCACTTT
many	TRBV20-1	.	TRBJ2-7	CSASAPLYEQYF	TGCAGTGCTAGCGCGCCTCTCTACGAGCAGTACTTC
many	TRBV6-1	TRBD1	TRBJ2-1	CASSDGQGVNEQFF	TGCGCCAGCAGCGATGGACAGGGGGTCAATGAGCAGTTCTTC
.	TRBV5-5	TRBD2	TRBJ2-5	CASSLGRRLAALETQYF	TGTGCCAGCAGCCTAGGAAGGAGACTAGCAGCCTTGGAGACCCAGTACTTC
few	TRBV9	.	TRBJ1-2	CASSTQTANYGYTF	TGTGCCAGCAGCACCCAGACAGCTAACTATGGCTACACCTTC
.	TRBV19	.	TRBJ2-2	CASSIVGATGELFF	TGTGCCAGTAGTATAGTGGGGGCTACCGGGGAGCTGTTTTTT
.	TRBV30	.	TRBJ1-4	CAWESGHFEKLFF	TGTGCCTGGGAGTCGGGACACTTTGAAAAACTGTTTTTT
many	TRBV11-2	.	TRBJ1-1	CASSLVGVNTEAFF	TGTGCCAGCAGCTTAGTTGGGGTAAACACTGAAGCTTTCTTT
many	TRBV6-1	.	TRBJ2-5	CASSRRWVEETQYF	TGTGCCAGCAGTCGCCGGTGGGTGGAAGAGACCCAGTACTTC
many	TRBV28	TRBD1	TRBJ1-2	CATMTGVVGYTF	TGTGCCACCATGACAGGGGTAGTTGGCTACACCTTC
many	TRBV30	.	TRBJ1-4	CACAPGTWDEKLFF	TGTGCCTGCGCCCCCGGGACCTGGGATGAAAAACTGTTTTTT
many	TRBV28	TRBD2	TRBJ2-7	CASSVAGLTYEQYF	TGTGCCAGCAGTGTAGCGGGCTTGACCTACGAGCAGTACTTC
few	TRBV10-3	.	TRBJ1-5	CAISPGQQAPQPQHF	TGTGCCATCAGTCCAGGACAGCAGGCCCCTCAGCCCCAGCATTTT
few	TRBV5-1	.	TRBJ1-1	CASSLLSRKNTEAFF	TGCGCCAGCAGCTTGTTGTCCCGAAAGAACACTGAAGCTTTCTTT
few	TRBV18	.	TRBJ2-7	CASSPPSGGTYEQYF	TGTGCCAGCTCACCACCGAGTGGAGGGACCTACGAGCAGTACTTC
many	TRBV19	.	TRBJ1-5	CASSIPPQGSNQPQHF	TGTGCCAGTAGTATACCGCCCCAGGGTAGCAATCAGCCCCAGCATTTT
few	TRBV3-1	.	TRBJ1-1	CASSQVLHSFGGAFF	TGTGCCAGCAGCCAAGTTTTACACTCTTTCGGTGGAGCTTTCTTT
many	TRBV2	.	TRBJ2-3	CASTGTDTQYF	TGTGCCAGCACGGGTACAGATACGCAGTATTTT
many	TRBV28	.	TRBJ1-4	CASSLYQGGAGEKLFF	TGTGCCAGCAGTTTATATCAAGGAGGGGCTGGTGAAAAACTGTTTTTT
few	TRBV18	.	TRBJ2-7	CASSPPAGRTYEQYF	TGTGCCAGCTCACCACCGGCAGGGCGGACCTACGAGCAGTACTTC
many	TRBV24-1	.	TRBJ1-5	CATSAGGNQPQHF	TGTGCCACCAGTGCGGGCGGGAATCAGCCCCAGCATTTT
few	TRBV28	TRBD1	TRBJ2-7	CASSFVQGANEQYF	TGTGCCAGCAGTTTTGTGCAGGGGGCGAACGAGCAGTACTTC
many	TRBV28	TRBD2	TRBJ2-1	CASSLVTSGGNEQFF	TGTGCCAGCAGTTTAGTGACTAGCGGGGGCAATGAGCAGTTCTTC
many	TRBV12-3/TRBV12-4	.	TRBJ1-1	CASSFLSGEAFF	TGTGCCAGCAGTTTTTTGTCTGGGGAAGCTTTCTTT
many	TRBV3-1	.	TRBJ1-4	CASSPIGVTTNEKLFF	TGTGCCAGCAGTCCTATAGGAGTGACAACTAATGAAAAACTGTTTTTT
few	TRBV29-1	TRBD2	TRBJ2-3	CSVEEEASGDTQYF	TGCAGCGTTGAAGAGGAGGCTAGCGGAGATACGCAGTATTTT
many	TRBV2	.	TRBJ2-7	CASSEDGATYEQYF	TGTGCCAGCAGTGAAGATGGCGCGACCTACGAGCAGTACTTC
.	TRBV19	.	TRBJ2-7	CAGSASGTTAYEQYF	TGTGCCGGTAGTGCTTCCGGGACAACTGCCTACGAGCAGTACTTC
many	TRBV7-9	.	TRBJ1-1	CASSPAMNTEAFF	TGTGCCAGCAGCCCGGCTATGAACACTGAAGCTTTCTTT